This T cell receptor (beta chain) stems from a study of cytomegalovirus exposure and HLA in healthy donors. Study findings and constraints: Rarity characterized most TCR sequences, yet some public TCRs appeared in many donors.

Details on this clone: Its antigen is unidentified.

The V end lost 4 bases, the J end lost 1 base, and 11 bases lay between the germline ends. Germline V CDR1 and CDR2: SGHNT, YYREEE (reference sequence). The CDR3 runs to 14 residues. PCR employed 60 Vbeta and 13 Jbeta primers. Only in-frame clones appear in the TCRdb table, and some are missing; sequencing was by immunoSEQ multiplex PCR. The data show roughly 190,000 clones, more than 70% seen once. The sequenced sample was PBMCs. The TCR comes from a woman aged 40 to 50 in good health and CMV-seronegative. V is TRBV5-4 and J is TRBJ1-1; D perhaps matches TRBD1 (6 bases). The CDR3 sequence is CASSPGTPNTEAFF. CDR3 coding DNA: TGTGCCAGCAGCCCGGGGACACCGAACACTGAAGCTTTCTTT.